These T cell receptor beta chains were read from a single sample in a study of blood T cell repertoires in COVID-19. Profiled with immunoSEQ multiplex PCR; TCRdb holds only in-frame clones, not every one. The sample contains tens of thousands of clones, about 90% of which appear only once. What was sequenced was peripheral blood. Every receptor here comes from a woman of 80 years or more with active COVID-19. The CDR3 runs from the conserved cysteine through the conserved F or W. Fields, in order: V gene, clone size, J gene, D gene, CDR3 protein, CDR3 DNA. The D gene is left open where the match is weak. Size tells how often a clone was seen (once, few, many) or the class of an expanded clone, and some rows leave it out.

v_call: TRBV19; clone_size: NA; j_call: TRBJ2-3; d_call: TRBD2; cdr3_aa: CASTSSSGRPTDTQYF; cdr3_nt: TGTGCCAGTACCTCCTCTAGCGGGAGGCCAACAGATACGCAGTATTTT
v_call: TRBV7-9; clone_size: NA; j_call: TRBJ1-1; d_call: TRBD1; cdr3_aa: CASSFTGTGDTEAFF; cdr3_nt: TGTGCCAGCAGCTTCACCGGGACAGGGGACACTGAAGCTTTCTTT
v_call: TRBV6-1; clone_size: once; j_call: TRBJ2-5; d_call: NA; cdr3_aa: CASSEGSSGLRGQETQYF; cdr3_nt: TGTGCCAGCAGTGAAGGGTCGAGCGGCCTACGGGGGCAAGAGACCCAGTACTTC
v_call: TRBV11-2; clone_size: NA; j_call: TRBJ1-1; d_call: NA; cdr3_aa: CASSLSGQAFF; cdr3_nt: TGTGCCAGCAGCTTAAGCGGTCAAGCTTTCTTT
v_call: TRBV14; clone_size: NA; j_call: TRBJ1-1; d_call: TRBD1; cdr3_aa: CASSRNRGNTEAFF; cdr3_nt: TGTGCCAGCAGCCGAAACAGGGGGAACACTGAAGCTTTCTTT
v_call: TRBV28; clone_size: NA; j_call: TRBJ2-7; d_call: TRBD2; cdr3_aa: CASSLGTSAIYEQYF; cdr3_nt: TGTGCCAGCAGTTTAGGGACTAGCGCCATCTACGAGCAGTACTTC
v_call: TRBV7-6; clone_size: many; j_call: TRBJ2-4; d_call: TRBD1; cdr3_aa: CASSPDPGGLAKNIQYF; cdr3_nt: TGTGCCAGCAGCCCGGACCCAGGGGGCCTAGCCAAAAACATTCAGTACTTC
v_call: TRBV28; clone_size: NA; j_call: TRBJ1-5; d_call: TRBD1; cdr3_aa: CASRAGQLGQPQHF; cdr3_nt: TGTGCCAGCAGGGCGGGACAGTTAGGTCAGCCCCAGCATTTT
v_call: TRBV7-9; clone_size: NA; j_call: TRBJ2-5; d_call: TRBD1; cdr3_aa: CASSRFFQGQVQETQYF; cdr3_nt: TGTGCCAGCAGCCGCTTTTTCCAGGGACAGGTTCAAGAGACCCAGTACTTC
v_call: TRBV9; clone_size: NA; j_call: TRBJ1-1; d_call: NA; cdr3_aa: CASSVEDRITEAFF; cdr3_nt: TGTGCCAGCAGCGTAGAGGACAGAATTACTGAAGCTTTCTTT
v_call: TRBV18; clone_size: NA; j_call: TRBJ2-5; d_call: NA; cdr3_aa: CASSPRTVVAETQYF; cdr3_nt: TGTGCCAGCTCGCCCCGGACAGTAGTTGCAGAGACCCAGTACTTC
v_call: TRBV25-1; clone_size: NA; j_call: TRBJ2-1; d_call: NA; cdr3_aa: CASSYEPIRGVHEQFF; cdr3_nt: TGTGCCAGCAGCTACGAACCAATCAGGGGGGTCCATGAGCAGTTCTTC
v_call: TRBV9; clone_size: NA; j_call: TRBJ2-5; d_call: NA; cdr3_aa: CASTGVGETQYF; cdr3_nt: TGTGCCAGCACGGGGGTTGGGGAGACCCAGTACTTC
v_call: TRBV3-1/TRBV3-2; clone_size: few; j_call: TRBJ1-3; d_call: NA; cdr3_aa: CASSQSSSGNTIYF; cdr3_nt: TGTGCCAGCAGCCAAAGTAGCTCTGGAAACACCATATATTTT
v_call: TRBV28; clone_size: NA; j_call: TRBJ2-3; d_call: NA; cdr3_aa: CASGYGLRRVADTQYF; cdr3_nt: TGTGCCAGCGGGTACGGACTTCGTCGTGTCGCAGATACGCAGTATTTT
v_call: TRBV29-1; clone_size: NA; j_call: TRBJ2-1; d_call: TRBD2; cdr3_aa: CSARGLGINEQFF; cdr3_nt: TGCAGCGCCCGCGGACTAGGTATCAATGAGCAGTTCTTC
v_call: TRBV5-1; clone_size: NA; j_call: TRBJ2-3; d_call: NA; cdr3_aa: CASSSLPARADTQYF; cdr3_nt: TGCGCCAGCAGCTCCTTGCCCGCACGGGCAGATACGCAGTATTTT
v_call: TRBV18; clone_size: NA; j_call: TRBJ2-1; d_call: NA; cdr3_aa: CASSPLHTDQPQFF; cdr3_nt: TGTGCCAGCTCACCACTGCACACCGATCAACCACAGTTCTTC
v_call: TRBV7-8; clone_size: NA; j_call: TRBJ2-4; d_call: TRBD2; cdr3_aa: CASSPGLAGVAKNIQYF; cdr3_nt: TGTGCCAGCAGCCCGGGACTAGCGGGGGTAGCCAAAAACATTCAGTACTTC
v_call: TRBV11-2; clone_size: NA; j_call: TRBJ2-1; d_call: TRBD1; cdr3_aa: CASSPGQRGEQFF; cdr3_nt: TGTGCCAGCAGCCCGGGACAGAGGGGTGAGCAGTTCTTC
v_call: TRBV5-6; clone_size: NA; j_call: TRBJ2-3; d_call: TRBD2; cdr3_aa: CASSSLSGGRTDTQYF; cdr3_nt: TGTGCCAGCAGCTCCCTCAGCGGGGGGCGCACAGATACGCAGTATTTT
v_call: TRBV6-5; clone_size: NA; j_call: TRBJ1-2; d_call: NA; cdr3_aa: CASSLGQFYGYTF; cdr3_nt: TGTGCCAGCAGTTTAGGACAATTTTATGGCTACACCTTC
v_call: TRBV28; clone_size: NA; j_call: TRBJ2-7; d_call: NA; cdr3_aa: CASEPGGTSSYEQYF; cdr3_nt: TGTGCCAGCGAACCGGGCGGGACGAGCTCCTACGAGCAGTACTTC
v_call: TRBV5-1; clone_size: NA; j_call: TRBJ2-1; d_call: TRBD2; cdr3_aa: CASSLERVGRNEQFF; cdr3_nt: TGCGCCAGCAGCTTGGAACGCGTCGGGAGGAATGAGCAGTTCTTC
v_call: TRBV14; clone_size: NA; j_call: TRBJ2-1; d_call: TRBD1; cdr3_aa: CASRPSDRGRLNEQFF; cdr3_nt: TGTGCCAGCAGACCCTCGGACAGGGGGCGCCTAAATGAGCAGTTCTTC
v_call: TRBV7-3; clone_size: NA; j_call: TRBJ2-3; d_call: NA; cdr3_aa: CASSSAGDTQYF; cdr3_nt: TGTGCCAGCAGCTCGGCGGGGGATACGCAGTATTTT
v_call: TRBV27; clone_size: NA; j_call: TRBJ2-7; d_call: TRBD1; cdr3_aa: CASSSLRDRAYEQYF; cdr3_nt: TGTGCCAGCAGTTCACTCCGGGACAGGGCCTACGAGCAGTACTTC
v_call: TRBV7-3; clone_size: NA; j_call: TRBJ2-1; d_call: TRBD2; cdr3_aa: CASSFRTSGIVNEQFF; cdr3_nt: TGTGCCAGCAGCTTTCGGACTAGCGGGATAGTAAATGAGCAGTTCTTC
v_call: TRBV12-3/TRBV12-4; clone_size: NA; j_call: TRBJ2-2; d_call: NA; cdr3_aa: CASSFRGTGELFF; cdr3_nt: TGTGCCAGCAGTTTTAGAGGAACCGGGGAGCTGTTTTTT
v_call: TRBV28; clone_size: NA; j_call: TRBJ1-2; d_call: NA; cdr3_aa: CASSFQDYNNYGYTF; cdr3_nt: TGTGCCAGCAGTTTTCAGGACTACAATAACTATGGCTACACCTTC
v_call: TRBV28; clone_size: NA; j_call: TRBJ1-6; d_call: NA; cdr3_aa: CASNLIGAGNSPLHF; cdr3_nt: TGTGCCAGCAACCTTATAGGTGCGGGTAATTCACCCCTCCACTTT
v_call: TRBV7-2; clone_size: NA; j_call: TRBJ1-5; d_call: NA; cdr3_aa: CASSLVSTGDSQPQHF; cdr3_nt: TGTGCCAGCAGCTTAGTATCCACGGGGGATAGTCAGCCCCAGCATTTT
v_call: TRBV6-5; clone_size: NA; j_call: TRBJ2-5; d_call: TRBD1; cdr3_aa: CASSTGALGETQYF; cdr3_nt: TGTGCCAGCAGTACAGGGGCCCTAGGGGAGACCCAGTACTTC
v_call: TRBV10-3; clone_size: NA; j_call: TRBJ2-1; d_call: NA; cdr3_aa: CAISINRDNEQFF; cdr3_nt: TGTGCCATCAGTATAAACAGGGACAATGAGCAGTTCTTC
v_call: TRBV6-2/TRBV6-3; clone_size: NA; j_call: TRBJ2-6; d_call: TRBD1; cdr3_aa: CASSSGQVWGSGANVLTF; cdr3_nt: TGTGCCAGCAGTTCCGGACAGGTTTGGGGTTCGGGGGCCAACGTCCTGACTTTC
v_call: TRBV16; clone_size: NA; j_call: TRBJ1-1; d_call: NA; cdr3_aa: CASSQSSGRTEAFF; cdr3_nt: TGTGCCAGCAGCCAATCGTCAGGTCGGACTGAAGCTTTCTTT
v_call: TRBV10-3; clone_size: NA; j_call: TRBJ2-7; d_call: TRBD2; cdr3_aa: CAISDGLGSIYEQYF; cdr3_nt: TGTGCCATCAGTGACGGACTAGGCTCTATCTACGAGCAGTACTTC
v_call: TRBV4-3; clone_size: NA; j_call: TRBJ2-7; d_call: NA; cdr3_aa: CASSQDASSYEQYF; cdr3_nt: TGCGCCAGCAGCCAAGATGCTAGCTCCTACGAGCAGTACTTC
v_call: TRBV4-2; clone_size: NA; j_call: TRBJ2-7; d_call: TRBD2; cdr3_aa: CASSQDRAGGSYEQYF; cdr3_nt: TGTGCCAGCAGCCAAGACCGAGCGGGAGGTTCCTACGAGCAGTACTTC
v_call: TRBV5-1; clone_size: NA; j_call: TRBJ2-3; d_call: TRBD1; cdr3_aa: CASKFGQGSTDTQYF; cdr3_nt: TGCGCCAGCAAATTCGGACAGGGCAGCACAGATACGCAGTATTTT
v_call: TRBV7-2; clone_size: NA; j_call: TRBJ1-5; d_call: NA; cdr3_aa: CASSYSGGRQPQHF; cdr3_nt: TGTGCCAGCAGCTACAGCGGGGGGCGACAGCCCCAGCATTTT
v_call: TRBV10-3; clone_size: NA; j_call: TRBJ2-1; d_call: NA; cdr3_aa: CAISADWIGNEQFF; cdr3_nt: TGTGCCATCAGTGCTGACTGGATAGGAAATGAGCAGTTCTTC
v_call: TRBV18; clone_size: NA; j_call: TRBJ2-7; d_call: TRBD1; cdr3_aa: CASSPPGGQGIHEQYF; cdr3_nt: TGTGCCAGCTCACCACCAGGAGGACAGGGTATCCACGAGCAGTACTTC
v_call: TRBV15; clone_size: NA; j_call: TRBJ1-4; d_call: NA; cdr3_aa: CATSRGRQGTEKLFF; cdr3_nt: TGTGCCACCAGCAGAGGAAGGCAGGGTACTGAAAAACTGTTTTTT
v_call: TRBV7-2; clone_size: NA; j_call: TRBJ2-1; d_call: NA; cdr3_aa: CASSSVAATKYNEQFF; cdr3_nt: TGTGCCAGCAGCTCCGTAGCGGCAACGAAGTACAATGAGCAGTTCTTC
v_call: TRBV11-2; clone_size: NA; j_call: TRBJ2-2; d_call: NA; cdr3_aa: CASSLAGNTGELFF; cdr3_nt: TGTGCCAGCAGCTTAGCGGGGAACACCGGGGAGCTGTTTTTT
v_call: TRBV28; clone_size: NA; j_call: TRBJ2-7; d_call: TRBD2; cdr3_aa: CASSTWTSSPKQYF; cdr3_nt: TGTGCCAGCAGTACCTGGACTAGCTCCCCGAAGCAGTACTTC
v_call: TRBV28; clone_size: NA; j_call: TRBJ1-5; d_call: TRBD1; cdr3_aa: CASRWGQGGPNQPQHF; cdr3_nt: TGTGCCAGCAGGTGGGGACAGGGAGGCCCCAACCAGCCCCAGCATTTT
v_call: TRBV5-1; clone_size: once; j_call: TRBJ2-7; d_call: NA; cdr3_aa: CASSSLQGYEQYF; cdr3_nt: TGCGCCAGCAGCTCGCTCCAGGGGTACGAGCAGTACTTC
v_call: TRBV7-2; clone_size: NA; j_call: TRBJ2-1; d_call: NA; cdr3_aa: CASILDRHNEQFF; cdr3_nt: TGTGCCAGCATCTTGGACAGACACAATGAGCAGTTCTTC
v_call: TRBV28; clone_size: NA; j_call: TRBJ1-5; d_call: NA; cdr3_aa: CASSLPEGRRQPQHF; cdr3_nt: TGTGCCAGCAGTTTACCGGAGGGCAGACGACAGCCCCAGCATTTT
v_call: TRBV24-1; clone_size: NA; j_call: TRBJ1-2; d_call: NA; cdr3_aa: CATSERQGSRGYTF; cdr3_nt: TGTGCCACCAGTGAAAGGCAGGGGAGCCGTGGCTACACCTTC
v_call: TRBV19; clone_size: NA; j_call: TRBJ2-3; d_call: NA; cdr3_aa: CASRLAGDTQYF; cdr3_nt: TGTGCCAGTAGGCTGGCGGGAGATACGCAGTATTTT
v_call: TRBV3-1/TRBV3-2; clone_size: NA; j_call: TRBJ2-7; d_call: NA; cdr3_aa: CASSQLELYEQYF; cdr3_nt: TGTGCCAGCAGCCAATTAGAACTCTACGAGCAGTACTTC